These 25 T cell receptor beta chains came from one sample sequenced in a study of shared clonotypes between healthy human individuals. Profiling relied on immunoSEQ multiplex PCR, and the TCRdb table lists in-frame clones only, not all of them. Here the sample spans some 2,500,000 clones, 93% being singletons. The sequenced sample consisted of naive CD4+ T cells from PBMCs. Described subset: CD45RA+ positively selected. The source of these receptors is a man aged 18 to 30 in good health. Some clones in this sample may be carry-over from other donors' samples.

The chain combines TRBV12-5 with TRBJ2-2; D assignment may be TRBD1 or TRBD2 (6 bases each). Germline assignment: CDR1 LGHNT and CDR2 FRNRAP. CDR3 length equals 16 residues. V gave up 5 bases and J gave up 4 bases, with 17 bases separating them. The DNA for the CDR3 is TGTGCTAGTGGTGCCCTAGGGGGGACGGGCACCGGGGAGCTGTTTTTT. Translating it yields CASGALGGTGTGELFF.

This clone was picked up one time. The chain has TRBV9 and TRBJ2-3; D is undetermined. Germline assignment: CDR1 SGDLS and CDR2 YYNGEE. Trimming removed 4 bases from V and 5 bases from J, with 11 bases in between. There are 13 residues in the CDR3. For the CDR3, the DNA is TGTGCCAGCAGCCCCCCCGTCGGAGATACGCAGTATTTT. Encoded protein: CASSPPVGDTQYF.

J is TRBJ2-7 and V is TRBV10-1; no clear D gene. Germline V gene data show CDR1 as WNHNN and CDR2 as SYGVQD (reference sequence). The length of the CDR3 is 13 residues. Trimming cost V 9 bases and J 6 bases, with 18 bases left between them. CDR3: CARRCGAAAEQYF. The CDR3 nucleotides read TGCGCCAGAAGATGTGGCGCCGCGGCCGAGCAGTACTTC.

The CDR3 nucleotides are TGTGCCAGCAGTTGGACCGGGACAGTTAACAATCAGCCCCAGCATTTT. Residues: CASSWTGTVNNQPQHF. This chain uses TRBV7-2 with TRBJ1-5; 7 bases are shared with TRBD1. In germline, CDR1 is SGHTA, CDR2 FQGNSA. The junction had 11 bases not matched to a gene; V was cut back by 6 bases and J by 3 bases. The CDR3 runs 16 residues.

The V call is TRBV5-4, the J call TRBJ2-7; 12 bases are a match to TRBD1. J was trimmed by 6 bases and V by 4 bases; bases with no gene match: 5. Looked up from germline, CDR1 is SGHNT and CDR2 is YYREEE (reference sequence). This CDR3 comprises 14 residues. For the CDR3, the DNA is TGTGCCAGCAGCCGGGGACAGGGGGCCTTCGAGCAGTACTTC. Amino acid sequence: CASSRGQGAFEQYF.

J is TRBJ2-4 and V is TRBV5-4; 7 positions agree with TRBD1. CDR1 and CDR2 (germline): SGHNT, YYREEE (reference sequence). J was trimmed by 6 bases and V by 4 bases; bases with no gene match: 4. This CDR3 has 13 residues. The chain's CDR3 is CASSPGTANIQYF. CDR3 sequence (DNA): TGTGCCAGCAGCCCCGGGACAGCAAACATTCAGTACTTC.

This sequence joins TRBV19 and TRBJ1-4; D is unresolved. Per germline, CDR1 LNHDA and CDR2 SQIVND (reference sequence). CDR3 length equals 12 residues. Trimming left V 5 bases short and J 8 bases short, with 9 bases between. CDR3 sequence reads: CASSLQREKLFF. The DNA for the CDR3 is TGTGCCAGTAGTCTACAACGCGAAAAACTGTTTTTT.

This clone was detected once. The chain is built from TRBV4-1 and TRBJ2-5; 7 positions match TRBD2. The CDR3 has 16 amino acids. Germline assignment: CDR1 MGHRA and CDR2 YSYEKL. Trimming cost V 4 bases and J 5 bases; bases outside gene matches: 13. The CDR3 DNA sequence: TGCGCCAGCAGCCTCGGAATAGGTCAGGGAGGGGAGACCCAGTACTTC. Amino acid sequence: CASSLGIGQGGETQYF.

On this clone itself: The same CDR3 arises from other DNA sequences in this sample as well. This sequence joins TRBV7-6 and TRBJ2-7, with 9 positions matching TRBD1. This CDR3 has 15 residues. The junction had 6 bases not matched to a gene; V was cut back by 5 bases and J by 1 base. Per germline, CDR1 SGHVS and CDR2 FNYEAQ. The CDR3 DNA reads TGTGCCAGCAGCCTCTCCGGGACAGGGTCCTACGAGCAGTACTTC. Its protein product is CASSLSGTGSYEQYF.

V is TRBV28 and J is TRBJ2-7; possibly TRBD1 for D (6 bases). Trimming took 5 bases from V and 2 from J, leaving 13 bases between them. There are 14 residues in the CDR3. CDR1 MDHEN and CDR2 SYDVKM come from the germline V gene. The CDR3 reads CASSRRGSTYEQYF. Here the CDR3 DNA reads TGTGCCAGCAGTCGCAGGGGTTCGACCTACGAGCAGTACTTC.

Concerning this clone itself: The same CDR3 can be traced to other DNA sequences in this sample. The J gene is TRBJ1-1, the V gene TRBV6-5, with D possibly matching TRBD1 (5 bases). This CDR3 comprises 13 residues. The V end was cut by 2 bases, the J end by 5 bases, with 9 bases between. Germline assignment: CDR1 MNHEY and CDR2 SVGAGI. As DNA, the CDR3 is TGTGCCAGCAGTTACCGCGGGGGAACTGAAGCTTTCTTT. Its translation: CASSYRGGTEAFF.

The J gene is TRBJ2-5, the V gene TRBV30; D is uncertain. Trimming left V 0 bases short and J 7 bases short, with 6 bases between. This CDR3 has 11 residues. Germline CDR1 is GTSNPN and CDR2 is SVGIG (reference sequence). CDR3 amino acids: CAWSVLTTQYF. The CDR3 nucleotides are TGTGCCTGGAGTGTATTGACGACCCAGTACTTC.

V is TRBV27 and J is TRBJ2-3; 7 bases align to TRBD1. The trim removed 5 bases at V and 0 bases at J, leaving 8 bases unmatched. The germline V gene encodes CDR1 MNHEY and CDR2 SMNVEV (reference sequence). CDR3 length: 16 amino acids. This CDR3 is CASSRPEGASTDTQYF. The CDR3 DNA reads TGTGCCAGCAGTCGTCCTGAGGGGGCCAGCACAGATACGCAGTATTTT.

The CDR3 here is CASSPPGLGYTF. CDR3 bases: TGTGCCAGCAGTCCCCCCGGCTTAGGCTACACCTTC. The rearrangement links TRBV28 to TRBJ1-2; D ambiguous. V lost 5 bases to trimming and J lost 8 bases, with 12 bases between them. Germline CDR1 and CDR2: MDHEN and SYDVKM. The CDR3 runs 12 residues.

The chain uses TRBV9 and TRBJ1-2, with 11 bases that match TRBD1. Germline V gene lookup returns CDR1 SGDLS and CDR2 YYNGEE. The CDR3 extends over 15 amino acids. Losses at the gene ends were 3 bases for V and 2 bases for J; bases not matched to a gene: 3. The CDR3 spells CASSDRDRGNYGYTF. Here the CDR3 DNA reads TGTGCCAGCAGCGACCGGGACAGGGGGAACTATGGCTACACCTTC.

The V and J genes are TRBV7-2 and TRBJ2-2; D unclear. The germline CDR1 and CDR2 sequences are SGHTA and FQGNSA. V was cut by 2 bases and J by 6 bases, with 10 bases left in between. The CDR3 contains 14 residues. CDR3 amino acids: CASSLPPFPGELFF. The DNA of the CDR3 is TGTGCCAGCAGCTTACCCCCCTTTCCCGGGGAGCTGTTTTTT.

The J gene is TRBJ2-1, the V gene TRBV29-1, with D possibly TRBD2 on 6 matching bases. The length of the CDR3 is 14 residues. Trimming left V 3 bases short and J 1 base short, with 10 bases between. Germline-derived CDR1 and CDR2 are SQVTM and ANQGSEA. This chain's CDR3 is CSVDIAGSYNEQFF. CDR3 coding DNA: TGCAGCGTTGATATCGCGGGATCCTACAATGAGCAGTTCTTC.

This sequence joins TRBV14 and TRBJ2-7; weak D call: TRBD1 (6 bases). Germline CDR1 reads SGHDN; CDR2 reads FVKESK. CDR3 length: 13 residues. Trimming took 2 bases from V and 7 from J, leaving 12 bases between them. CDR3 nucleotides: TGTGCCAGCAGCCAATTAGGGGGAAAGGAGCAGTACTTC. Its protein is CASSQLGGKEQYF.

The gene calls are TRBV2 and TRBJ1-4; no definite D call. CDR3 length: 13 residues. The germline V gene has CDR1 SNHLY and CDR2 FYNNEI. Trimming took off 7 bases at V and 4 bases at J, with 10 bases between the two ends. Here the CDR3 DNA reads TGTGCCAGCAAGCGGTCAGTTAATGAAAAACTGTTTTTT. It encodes CASKRSVNEKLFF.

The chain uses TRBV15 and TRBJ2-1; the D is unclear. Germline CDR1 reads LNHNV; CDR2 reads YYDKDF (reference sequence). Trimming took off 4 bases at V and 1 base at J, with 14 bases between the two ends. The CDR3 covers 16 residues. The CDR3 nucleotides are TGTGCCACCAGCACCCGGCAGGCCAAATCCTACAATGAGCAGTTCTTC. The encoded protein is CATSTRQAKSYNEQFF. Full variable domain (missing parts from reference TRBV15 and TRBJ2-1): DAMVIQNPRYQVTQFGKPVTLSCSQTLNHNVMYWYQQKSSQAPKLLFHYYDKDFNNEADTPDNFQSRRPNTSFCFLDIRSPGLGDTAMYLCATSTRQAKSYNEQFFGPGTRLTVL.

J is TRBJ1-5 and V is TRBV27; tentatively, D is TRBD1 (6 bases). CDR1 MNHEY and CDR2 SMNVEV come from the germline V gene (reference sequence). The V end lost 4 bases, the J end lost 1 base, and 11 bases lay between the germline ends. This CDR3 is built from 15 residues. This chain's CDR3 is CASSSDRLSNQPQHF. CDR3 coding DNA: TGTGCCAGCAGTTCAGACAGGCTCAGCAATCAGCCCCAGCATTTT.

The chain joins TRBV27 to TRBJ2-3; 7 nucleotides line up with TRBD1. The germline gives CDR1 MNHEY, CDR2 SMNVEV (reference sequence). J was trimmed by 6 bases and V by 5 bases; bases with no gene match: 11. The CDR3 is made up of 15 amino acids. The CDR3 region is CASSPMAFRGDTQYF. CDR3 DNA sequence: TGTGCCAGCAGTCCTATGGCCTTCAGGGGGGATACGCAGTATTTT.

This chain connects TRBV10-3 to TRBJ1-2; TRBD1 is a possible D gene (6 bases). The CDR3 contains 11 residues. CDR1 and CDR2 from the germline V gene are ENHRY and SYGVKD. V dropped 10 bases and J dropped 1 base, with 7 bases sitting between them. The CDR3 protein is CATGDNYGYTF. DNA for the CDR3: TGTGCCACAGGGGATAACTATGGCTACACCTTC.

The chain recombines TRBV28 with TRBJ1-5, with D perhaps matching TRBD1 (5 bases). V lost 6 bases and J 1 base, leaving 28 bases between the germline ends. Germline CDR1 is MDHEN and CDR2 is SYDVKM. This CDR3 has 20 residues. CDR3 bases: TGTGCCAGCAGCGGGACCATCGGAACCCCCCTACTTCTCAGCAATCAGCCCCAGCATTTT. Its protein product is CASSGTIGTPLLLSNQPQHF.

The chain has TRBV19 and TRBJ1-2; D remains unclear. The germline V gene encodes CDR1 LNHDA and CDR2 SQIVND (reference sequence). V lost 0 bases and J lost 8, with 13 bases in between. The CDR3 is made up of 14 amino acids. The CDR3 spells CASSIEGRPSGYTF. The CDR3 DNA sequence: TGTGCCAGTAGTATAGAGGGCCGGCCTTCAGGCTACACCTTC. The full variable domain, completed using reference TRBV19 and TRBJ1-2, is DGGITQSPKYLFRKEGQNVTLSCEQNLNHDAMYWYRQDPGQGLRLIYYSQIVNDFQKGDIAEGYSVSREKKESFPLTVTSAQKNPTAFYLCASSIEGRPSGYTFGSGTRLTVV.